This note documents a single T cell receptor beta chain sequence. Under the authors' procedure: It was from reference gene primer amplification that nucleated cell counts were estimated. Using immunoSEQ multiplex PCR, the repertoire was profiled, and TCRdb retains in-frame clones only, with some absent. V and J calls and clone size come straight from that table; D and trimming were deduced from the DNA. This table holds 100,000 or so clones, approximately 84% found once. Germline V gives CDR1 SGDLS, CDR2 YYNGEE. V lost 0 bases and J lost 6; bases outside the gene matches: 8. The CDR3 sequence is 15 residues long. This sample was taken from a study of blood T cell repertoires in COVID-19. Study details: Spain, Italy and the United States supplied samples that represented acute and convalescent COVID-19. PBMCs, B-cell-depleted T cells, or T cells were the source of the cDNA or gDNA that made up the material.

This clonotype originated in a man aged 25 to 40 in a cohort sampled during active COVID-19. Sequenced material: peripheral blood. V gene TRBV9 combines with J gene TRBJ2-7, with 8 bases identical to TRBD1. The CDR3 bases are TGTGCCAGCAGCGTAGGGTACCAGGGGGCCGGCGAGCAGTACTTC. Protein product: CASSVGYQGAGEQYF.